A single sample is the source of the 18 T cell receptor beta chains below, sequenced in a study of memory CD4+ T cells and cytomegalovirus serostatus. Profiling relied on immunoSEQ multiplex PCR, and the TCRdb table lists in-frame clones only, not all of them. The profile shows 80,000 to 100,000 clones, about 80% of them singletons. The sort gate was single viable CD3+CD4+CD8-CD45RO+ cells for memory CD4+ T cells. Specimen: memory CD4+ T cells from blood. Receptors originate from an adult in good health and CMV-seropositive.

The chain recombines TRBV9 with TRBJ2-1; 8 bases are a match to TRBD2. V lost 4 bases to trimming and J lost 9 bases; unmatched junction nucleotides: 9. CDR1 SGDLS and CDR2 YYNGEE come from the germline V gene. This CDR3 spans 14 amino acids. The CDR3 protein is CASSLGLVEGEQFF. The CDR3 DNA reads TGTGCCAGCAGCCTGGGACTAGTAGAGGGTGAGCAGTTCTTC.

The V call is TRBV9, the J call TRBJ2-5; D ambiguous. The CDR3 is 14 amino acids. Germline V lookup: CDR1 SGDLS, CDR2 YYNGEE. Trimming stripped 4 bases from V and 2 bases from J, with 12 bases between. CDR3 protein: CASSSGPTQETQYF. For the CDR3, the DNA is TGTGCCAGCAGCTCAGGACCCACACAAGAGACCCAGTACTTC.

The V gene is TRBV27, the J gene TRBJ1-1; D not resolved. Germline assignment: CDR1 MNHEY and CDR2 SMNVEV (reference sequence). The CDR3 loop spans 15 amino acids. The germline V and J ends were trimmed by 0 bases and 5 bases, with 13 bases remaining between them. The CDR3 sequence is CASSLSKQGGTEAFF. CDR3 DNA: TGTGCCAGCAGTTTATCGAAACAAGGAGGGACTGAAGCTTTCTTT.

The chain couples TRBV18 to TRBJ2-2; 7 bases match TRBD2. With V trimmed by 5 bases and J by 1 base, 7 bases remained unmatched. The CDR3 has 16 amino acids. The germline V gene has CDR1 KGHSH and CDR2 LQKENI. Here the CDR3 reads CASSNQASGNTGELFF. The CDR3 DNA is TGTGCCAGCTCAAACCAGGCTAGCGGGAACACCGGGGAGCTGTTTTTT.

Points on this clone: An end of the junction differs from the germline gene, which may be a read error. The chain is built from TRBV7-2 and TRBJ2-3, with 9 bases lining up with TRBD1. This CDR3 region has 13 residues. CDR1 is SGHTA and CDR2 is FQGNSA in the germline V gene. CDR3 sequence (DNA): TGTGCCAGCAGCTCCCAACCGGGACAGGGCCCCCTATTT. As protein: CASSSQPGQGPLF.

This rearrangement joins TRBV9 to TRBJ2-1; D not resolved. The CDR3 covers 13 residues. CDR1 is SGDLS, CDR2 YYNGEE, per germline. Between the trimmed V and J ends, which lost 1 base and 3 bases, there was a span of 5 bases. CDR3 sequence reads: CASSVLDYNEQFF. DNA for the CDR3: TGTGCCAGCAGCGTACTGGACTACAATGAGCAGTTCTTC.

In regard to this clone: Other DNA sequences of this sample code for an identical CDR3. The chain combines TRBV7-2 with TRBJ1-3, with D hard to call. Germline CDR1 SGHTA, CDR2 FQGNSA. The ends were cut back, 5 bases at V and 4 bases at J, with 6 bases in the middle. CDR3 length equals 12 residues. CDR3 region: CASSLPGNTIYF. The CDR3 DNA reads TGTGCCAGCAGCCTTCCGGGAAACACCATATATTTT.

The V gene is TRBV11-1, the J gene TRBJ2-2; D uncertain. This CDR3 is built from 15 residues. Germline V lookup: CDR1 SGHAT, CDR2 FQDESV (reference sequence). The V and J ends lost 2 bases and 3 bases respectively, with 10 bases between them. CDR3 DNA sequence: TGTGCCAGCAGCTTAAATTACGGTTACACCGGGGAGCTGTTTTTT. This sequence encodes CASSLNYGYTGELFF.

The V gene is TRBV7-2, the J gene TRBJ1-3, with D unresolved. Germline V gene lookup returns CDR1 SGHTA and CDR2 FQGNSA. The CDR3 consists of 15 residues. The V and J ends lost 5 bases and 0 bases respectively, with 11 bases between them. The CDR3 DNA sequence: TGTGCCAGCAGCACAAGGGCCGTCTCTGGAAACACCATATATTTT. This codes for CASSTRAVSGNTIYF.

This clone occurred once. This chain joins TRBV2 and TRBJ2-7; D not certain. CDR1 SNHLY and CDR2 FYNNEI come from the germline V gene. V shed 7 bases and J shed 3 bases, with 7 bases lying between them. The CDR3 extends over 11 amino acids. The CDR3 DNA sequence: TGTGCCAGCAAGGAGAACTACGAGCAGTACTTC. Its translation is CASKENYEQYF. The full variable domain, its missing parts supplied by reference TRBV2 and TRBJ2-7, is EPEVTQTPSHQVTQMGQEVILRCVPISNHLYFYWYRQILGQKVEFLVSFYNNEISEKSEIFDDQFSVERPDGSNFTLKIRSTKLEDSAMYFCASKENYEQYFGPGTRLTVT.

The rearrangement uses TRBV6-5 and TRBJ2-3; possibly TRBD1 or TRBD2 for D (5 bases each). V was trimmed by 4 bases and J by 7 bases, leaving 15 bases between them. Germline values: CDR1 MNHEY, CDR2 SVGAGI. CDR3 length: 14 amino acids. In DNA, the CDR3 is TGTGCCAGCAGTTGGGCAGGGTCCGGGAATACGCAGTATTTT. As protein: CASSWAGSGNTQYF.

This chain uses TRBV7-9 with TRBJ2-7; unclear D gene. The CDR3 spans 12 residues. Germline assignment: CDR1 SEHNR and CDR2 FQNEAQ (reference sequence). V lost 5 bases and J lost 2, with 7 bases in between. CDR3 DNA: TGTGCCAGCAGCCCCGCCACCTACGAGCAGTACTTC. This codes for CASSPATYEQYF.

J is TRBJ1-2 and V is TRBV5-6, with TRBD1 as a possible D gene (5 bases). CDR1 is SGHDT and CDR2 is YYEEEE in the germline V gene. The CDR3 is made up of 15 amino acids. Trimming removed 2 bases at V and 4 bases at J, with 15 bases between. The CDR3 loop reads CASSLGTYKGYGYTF. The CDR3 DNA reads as TGTGCCAGCAGCTTAGGGACGTACAAGGGCTATGGCTACACCTTC.

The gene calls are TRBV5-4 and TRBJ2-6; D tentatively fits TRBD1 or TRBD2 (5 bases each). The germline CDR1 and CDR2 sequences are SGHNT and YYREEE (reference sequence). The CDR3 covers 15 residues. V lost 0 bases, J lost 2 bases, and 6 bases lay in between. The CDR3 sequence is CASSLGGTGANVLTF. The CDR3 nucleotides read TGTGCCAGCAGCTTGGGGGGGACTGGGGCCAACGTCCTGACTTTC.

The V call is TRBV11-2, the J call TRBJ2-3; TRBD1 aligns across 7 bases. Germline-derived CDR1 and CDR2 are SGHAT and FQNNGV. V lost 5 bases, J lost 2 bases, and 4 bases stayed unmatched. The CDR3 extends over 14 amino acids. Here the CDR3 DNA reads TGTGCCAGCAGCGTGGGACAGAACACAGATACGCAGTATTTT. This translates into CASSVGQNTDTQYF.

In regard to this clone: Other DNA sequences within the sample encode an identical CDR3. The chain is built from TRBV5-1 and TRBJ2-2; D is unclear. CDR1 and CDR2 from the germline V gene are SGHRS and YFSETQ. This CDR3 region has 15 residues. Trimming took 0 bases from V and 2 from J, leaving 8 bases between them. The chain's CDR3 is CASSLGQLNTGELFF. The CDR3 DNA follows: TGCGCCAGCAGCTTGGGCCAATTAAACACCGGGGAGCTGTTTTTT. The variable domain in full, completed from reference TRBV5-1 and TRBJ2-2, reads KAGVTQTPRYLIKTRGQQVTLSCSPISGHRSVSWYQQTPGQGLQFLFEYFSETQRNKGNFPGRFSGRQFSNSRSEMNVSTLELGDSALYLCASSLGQLNTGELFFGEGSRLTVL.

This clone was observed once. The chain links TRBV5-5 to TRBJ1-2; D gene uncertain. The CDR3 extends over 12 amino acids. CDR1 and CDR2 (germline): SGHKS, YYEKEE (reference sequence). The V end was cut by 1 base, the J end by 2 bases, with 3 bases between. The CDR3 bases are TGTGCCAGCAGCTTGCAGAACTATGGCTACACCTTC. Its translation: CASSLQNYGYTF. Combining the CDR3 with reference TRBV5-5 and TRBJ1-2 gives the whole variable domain DAGVTQSPTHLIKTRGQQVTLRCSPISGHKSVSWYQQVLGQGPQFIFQYYEKEERGRGNFPDRFSARQFPNYSSELNVNALLLGDSALYLCASSLQNYGYTFGSGTRLTVV.

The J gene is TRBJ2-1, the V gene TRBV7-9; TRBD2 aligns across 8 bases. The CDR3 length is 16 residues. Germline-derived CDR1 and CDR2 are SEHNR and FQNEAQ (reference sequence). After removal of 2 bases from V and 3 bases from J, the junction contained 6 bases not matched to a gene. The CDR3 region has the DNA TGTGCCAGCAGCTTATGGTCCAGCGGGAGCTACAATGAGCAGTTCTTC. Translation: CASSLWSSGSYNEQFF.